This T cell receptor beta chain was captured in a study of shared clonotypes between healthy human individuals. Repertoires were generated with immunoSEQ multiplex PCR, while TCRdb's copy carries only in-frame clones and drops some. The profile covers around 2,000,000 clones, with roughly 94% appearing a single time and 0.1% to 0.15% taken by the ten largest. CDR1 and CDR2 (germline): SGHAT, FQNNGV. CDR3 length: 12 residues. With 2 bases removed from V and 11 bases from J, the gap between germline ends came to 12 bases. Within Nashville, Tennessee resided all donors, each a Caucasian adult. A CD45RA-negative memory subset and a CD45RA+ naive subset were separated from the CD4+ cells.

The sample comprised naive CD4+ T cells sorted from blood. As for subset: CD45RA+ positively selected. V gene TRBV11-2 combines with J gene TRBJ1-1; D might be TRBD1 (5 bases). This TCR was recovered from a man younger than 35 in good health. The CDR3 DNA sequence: TGTGCCAGCAGCTTATCGGGACCGATTGCTTTCTTT. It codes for CASSLSGPIAFF. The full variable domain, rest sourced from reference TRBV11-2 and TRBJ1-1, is EAGVAQSPRYKIIEKRQSVAFWCNPISGHATLYWYQQILGQGPKLLIQFQNNGVVDDSQLPKDRFSAERLKGVDSTLKIQPAKLEDSAVYLCASSLSGPIAFFGQGTRLTVV.